Below, one TCR beta chain is given with its context. Its specificity is unknown. The data stem from a study of cytomegalovirus exposure and HLA in healthy donors. Turning to the study itself: The roughly 700 first-cohort repertoires shared a platform with the 100 to 150 validation repertoires, as reported in a later analysis. Study findings and constraints: The majority of TCR sequences were rare, yet some public TCRs appeared in many donors. According to a later analysis, TCR clusters from the first cohort tended to co-occur in the 100 to 150 validation repertoires. Cytomegalovirus-associated TCR beta chains were listed, numbering 164.

The method was immunoSEQ multiplex PCR; TCRdb's version includes in-frame clones alone and lacks a portion of them. The table records 300,000 to 400,000 clones, 75% to 90% of them present only once. Germline V CDR1 and CDR2: KGHSH, LQKENI. Trimming pared 1 base from V and 5 bases from J, leaving 14 bases between. The CDR3 runs to 15 residues. This TCR was sampled from a woman between 18 and 30 years old in good health and CMV-seronegative. The specimen was PBMCs. This chain connects TRBV18 to TRBJ2-5, with D tentatively TRBD1 (6 bases). DNA of the CDR3: TGTGCCAGCTCACCACGCAGGGTCCAGGGGGAGACCCAGTACTTC. It translates to CASSPRRVQGETQYF.